Sequencing of this T cell receptor (beta chain) was carried out in a study of CXCR3-negative and CXCR3-positive naive CD8 T cells (dated by TCRdb to about 2019). For the wider study: In total, some 140 million TRB reads were obtained, corresponding to roughly 1.5 +/- 0.3 million reads per library. Diversity and physicochemical repertoire analyses covered under twelve donors pooled from two independent experiments. The TRBV-TRBJ cluster analysis covered naive subsets from 5 donors and memory cells from 3 donors. The investigation overall reported the following: TRB CDR3s from CXCR3-positive naive cells showed higher hydrophobicity (lower Kidera factor 4), lower energy, and higher strength and volume indices than CXCR3-negative naive cells. Similar TRBV-TRBJ usage was shown by naive CXCR3-negative and CXCR3-positive cells from the same donor, whereas distinct patterns were shown by memory cells. Because CXCR3 expression was partially decreased after cryopreservation, freshly isolated PBMCs were used for most assays. Both naive subsets had comparably high repertoire diversity, while memory CD8+ T cells had much lower repertoire diversity. Because surface CD5, which is linked to self-reactivity in mice, was comparable between the naive subsets, TCR interaction strength was also inferred from the physicochemical properties of TRB CDR3s.

Taken from cysteine to phenylalanine, the CDR3 has 12 residues. No DNA accompanies this entry. CDR1 SQVTM and CDR2 ANQGSEA were looked up in the germline V gene. In the absence of a count, this clonotype is rated medium-sized (0.01 to 0.1%) from its frequency. Its specific antigen is unknown. The run used a NextSeq 550. The Human TCR Profiling Kit (MiLaboratory) was used to prepare UMI-labeled 5' RACE TRB cDNA libraries. The full amount of extracted RNA was used for cDNA synthesis, and the full amount of resulting cDNA was used for PCR amplification. Libraries were prepared in parallel with an identical number of PCR cycles. As for the authors' bioinformatics: About 57,000 +/- 9,900 unique UMI-labeled TRB cDNA molecules per library were extracted with MIGEC and MiXCR, with at least two reads per UMI required. On average, approximately 40,000 +/- 10,000 functional in-frame TRB CDR3 nucleotide clonotypes lacking stop codons were found per library. After downsampling to 5000 UMI-labeled TRB molecules per sample, diversity metrics such as normalized Shannon-Wiener and Chao1 were calculated in VDJtools. VDJtools was used to calculate clonotype-size-weighted physicochemical properties of the central five CDR3 residues, namely interaction energy, strength, volume and Kidera factor 4. One entry per CDR3 protein sequence results from the TCRdb reprocessing of the reads, with DNA left out. It is TCRdb's table, rather than the study itself, that gives the V and J calls and clone size. The sample's own table lists nearly 7,000 distinct CDR3 sequences. The leading ten clones occupy 1.2% to 1.5% of the sample.

Each CD8+ T cell subset was flow-sorted in triplicate, and some 300,000 cells per subset were placed directly into RLT lysis buffer. Naive CD8+ T cells were defined stringently as CD45RO-CCR7+CD27+CD95- to exclude memory contaminants. Using standard density gradient centrifugation, peripheral blood mononuclear cells were isolated from buffy coats. A FACSAria III was used to flow-sort naive CXCR3-negative and CXCR3-positive CD8+ T cells. Total RNA was extracted from sorted cells with an RNeasy Mini Kit. The receptor's source is a human donor in good health. Some clones in this sample may be carry-over from other donors' samples. Sequences were obtained from naive CXCR3+ CD8+ T cells from blood. The sample's cell subset or site, from its label and the paper: CD45RO-CCR7+CD27+CD95- naive CD8+ T cells expressing CXCR3 (TNR3+). The chain is encoded by TRBV29-1 joined to TRBJ2-1; TCRdb calls TRBD1, which cannot be checked without DNA. The CDR3 here reads CSDLQGYNEQFF.